This T cell receptor (beta chain) was recorded in a study of shared clonotypes between healthy human individuals. Study results and limitations: Clonotype sharing among donors was expected to depend on sequencing depth. Larger richness was generally estimated for naive than memory subsets.

Notes on this clone: Its antigen is as yet unknown. This same CDR3 is encoded by further DNA sequences in the sample.

At a deep level, the assay was run. The table came from immunoSEQ multiplex PCR; TCRdb's copy has only in-frame clones and leaves some out. The table shows under 600,000 clones, with nearly 98% occurring only once. Naive CD8 cells were CD45RO-negative, positively selected for CCR7, excluding terminally differentiated effector memory CD45RA+ cells. Healthy adults negative for HIV, lacking recent acute infections or vaccinations, served as donors. This CDR3 comprises 12 residues. The germline CDR1 and CDR2 sequences are SGHTA and FQGTGA. Trimming stripped 5 bases from V and 5 bases from J, with 7 bases between.

V and J are TRBV7-3 and TRBJ2-1, with D uncertain. The receptor's source is a man aged 25-40 years in good health. Input material: naive CD8+ T cells sorted from blood. CDR3 nucleotides: TGTGCCAGCAGCCTTGGGGACAATGAGCAGTTCTTC. It is translated as CASSLGDNEQFF.